Below are 16 T cell receptor beta chains sequenced from a single sample in a study of blood T cell repertoires in COVID-19. Assay: immunoSEQ multiplex PCR; the TCRdb copy retains only in-frame clones and omits some. The top ten clones hold about 0.59% of a sample with 210,000 or so clones, nearly 90% of them seen once. Sequenced input: peripheral blood. The receptor source for this set is a man aged 45-65 years with acute or convalescent COVID-19.

The J gene is TRBJ2-1, the V gene TRBV4-1; 14 nucleotides agree with TRBD2. CDR3 size: 16 residues. Germline-derived CDR1 and CDR2 are MGHRA and YSYEKL. V lost 4 bases and J lost 8; bases outside the gene matches: 7. CDR3 bases: TGCGCCAGCAGCCCCCGACTAGCGGGGGGGATCTATGAGCAGTTCTTC. Translated, it gives CASSPRLAGGIYEQFF.

The CDR3 bases are TGTGCCAGCAGCCCGGGACAGGGGACCTACGAGCAGTACTTC. Translating gives CASSPGQGTYEQYF. V and J are TRBV28 and TRBJ2-7, with 10 bases that match TRBD1. CDR1 MDHEN and CDR2 SYDVKM come from the germline V gene. CDR3 size: 14 residues. The J segment lost 2 bases and the V segment lost 6 bases, leaving 4 bases of the junction unmatched.

This chain links TRBV28 with TRBJ1-5; D gene unclear. Germline V gene lookup returns CDR1 MDHEN and CDR2 SYDVKM. V lost 3 bases to trimming and J lost 9 bases, with 6 bases between them. The CDR3 is 11 residues long. The CDR3 region has the DNA TGTGCCAGCAGTTTTTTATGGCCCCAGCATTTT. Translation gives CASSFLWPQHF.

In this sample, this clone is medium-sized (0.01 to 0.1%). The chain carries TRBV3-1 (or the pseudogene TRBV3-2) and TRBJ2-1, with TRBD1 matching 7 bases. The germline gives CDR1 LGHDT, CDR2 YNNKEL (reference sequence). The CDR3 runs 17 residues. V dropped 1 base and J dropped 1; count of bases not matched to a gene: 7. In nucleotides, the CDR3 is TGTGCCAGCAGCCAAGTTCCTGACAGGGCGTCCTACAATGAGCAGTTCTTC. Its protein is CASSQVPDRASYNEQFF.

This sequence joins TRBV5-1 and TRBJ1-1, with a possible D match to TRBD1 (5 bases). The CDR3 is 14 residues long. V lost 1 base to trimming and J lost 4 bases, with 11 bases between them. Germline V gives CDR1 SGHRS, CDR2 YFSETQ. The CDR3 here is CASSLRQGGTEAFF. CDR3 nucleotides: TGCGCCAGCAGCTTGCGTCAGGGTGGCACTGAAGCTTTCTTT.

This clone came up a few times. The rearrangement uses TRBV4-2 and TRBJ1-2, with a tentative D call TRBD1 (6 bases). V lost 1 base and J 5 bases, leaving 11 bases between the germline ends. The CDR3 is made up of 14 amino acids. CDR1 and CDR2 from the germline V gene are LGHNA and YNFKEQ. CDR3 loop: CASSQGQEGYGYTF. The CDR3 DNA reads as TGTGCCAGCAGCCAAGGACAGGAAGGGTATGGCTACACCTTC.

CDR3 in DNA: TGTGCCAGCAGTCCCCGGACAGGGGGTGGTGAAAAACTGTTTTTT. It codes for CASSPRTGGGEKLFF. The V gene is TRBV28, the J gene TRBJ1-4; 10 bases match TRBD1. J lost 7 bases, V lost 5 bases, and 7 bases had no gene match. Germline CDR1 reads MDHEN; CDR2 reads SYDVKM. This CDR3 has 15 residues.

The CDR3 spells CASSPLGQGAYEQYF. Here the CDR3 DNA reads TGTGCCAGCAGTCCCCTAGGACAGGGGGCCTACGAGCAGTACTTC. The chain has TRBV28 and TRBJ2-7; 10 bases fit TRBD1. The V segment lost 5 bases and the J segment 2 bases; nucleotides outside the gene matches: 6. The germline CDR1 and CDR2 sequences are MDHEN and SYDVKM. This CDR3 contains 15 residues.

The chain has TRBV29-1 and TRBJ2-7, with 7 bases aligning to TRBD2. CDR1 is SQVTM, CDR2 ANQGSEA, per germline. This CDR3 spans 14 amino acids. The junction had 11 bases not matched to a gene; V was cut back by 5 bases and J by 4 bases. This chain's CDR3 is CSVLRVAGRYEQYF. CDR3 sequence (DNA): TGCAGCGTTCTCCGCGTGGCCGGGAGGTACGAGCAGTACTTC.

The chain employs TRBV5-6 and TRBJ2-7; 11 nucleotides align to TRBD2. V shed 6 bases, J shed 6 bases, and the junction held 8 bases outside the gene matches. Germline CDR1 SGHDT, CDR2 YYEEEE. This CDR3 spans 14 amino acids. The CDR3 nucleotides read TGTGCCAGCACCCTAGCGGGAGGTTTGCGCGAGCAGTACTTC. Its translation is CASTLAGGLREQYF.

V usage is TRBV2 and J usage is TRBJ1-1; a possible D gene is TRBD1 (6 bases). The germline V gene has CDR1 SNHLY and CDR2 FYNNEI. Trimming left V 7 bases short and J 4 bases short, with 13 bases between. The CDR3 is made up of 13 amino acids. This CDR3 is CASKGGAATEAFF. Written as DNA, the CDR3 is TGTGCCAGCAAGGGGGGGGCGGCCACTGAAGCTTTCTTT.

The rearrangement joins TRBV15 to TRBJ2-5; the D gene is possibly TRBD1 (5 bases). The CDR3 covers 14 residues. V shed 0 bases and J shed 4 bases, with 9 bases lying between them. Germline V CDR1 and CDR2: LNHNV, YYDKDF (reference sequence). In nucleotides, the CDR3 is TGTGCCACCAGCAGAGATCTAAGGGGAGAGACCCAGTACTTC. It is translated as CATSRDLRGETQYF.

This sequence joins TRBV5-6 and TRBJ2-7; TRBD1 agrees at 9 bases. The CDR3 runs 15 residues. Germline trimming cut 0 bases from V and 3 bases from J; bases unmatched to any gene: 4. Germline loops: CDR1 SGHDT, CDR2 YYEEEE. The DNA of the CDR3 is TGTGCCAGCAGCTTGGTGGGACAGGGCAACTACGAGCAGTACGTC. Protein product: CASSLVGQGNYEQYV.

The chain combines TRBV27 with TRBJ1-1; perhaps TRBD1 as D (6 bases). This CDR3 has 16 amino acids. Germline CDR1 MNHEY, CDR2 SMNVEV (reference sequence). The V end was cut by 3 bases, the J end by 6 bases, with 20 bases between. CDR3 in amino acids: CASSFRGRQAGAEAFF. The CDR3 nucleotides read TGTGCCAGCAGTTTTAGGGGTCGACAGGCGGGCGCTGAAGCTTTCTTT.

V usage is TRBV6-4 and J usage is TRBJ1-1; no firm D call. Germline CDR1 is MRHNA and CDR2 is SNTAGT. The CDR3 runs to 13 residues. Deletions cut 2 bases from V and 0 bases from J, with 4 bases between. CDR3 in amino acids: CASSDSMNTEAFF. DNA for the CDR3: TGTGCCAGCAGTGACAGCATGAACACTGAAGCTTTCTTT.

The chain employs TRBV11-2 and TRBJ2-3, with D possibly being TRBD2 (6 bases). The CDR3 extends over 14 amino acids. The germline V gene encodes CDR1 SGHAT and CDR2 FQNNGV. V was shortened by 5 bases and J by 4 bases, with 13 bases between the two germline ends. Written as DNA, the CDR3 is TGTGCCAGCAGCATAGCCGGGGGTGCAGATACGCAGTATTTT. This encodes CASSIAGGADTQYF.